Shown below are 5 T cell receptor beta chains from a single sample sequenced in a study of T cell repertoires in cytomegalovirus infection. TCRdb processed the reads anew with MiXCR; each CDR3 protein has one entry. This table has about 50,000 distinct CDR3 sequences, around a fifth appearing once. Their antigen targets remain unknown. Source: CD8+ T cells from cultured PBMCs, taken from culture after CMV antigen stimulation. These receptors all come from a human donor in good health (CMV status not recorded). Some clones in this sample may be carry-over from other donors' samples.

This clonotype was found a few times. The rearrangement joins TRBV4-1 to TRBJ1-2; D is unresolved. This CDR3 is 15 amino acids long. Germline V gives CDR1 MGHRA, CDR2 YSYEKL. The ends were cut back, 1 base at V and 0 bases at J, with 9 bases in the middle. CDR3 sequence: CASSQGIQTNYGYTF. CDR3 coding DNA: TGCGCCAGCAGCCAAGGGATTCAAACTAACTATGGCTACACCTTC.

This clonotype was found once. The genes are TRBV14 and TRBJ1-1; D is ambiguous. Germline assignment: CDR1 SGHDN and CDR2 FVKESK. The CDR3 loop spans 14 amino acids. Trimming took off 0 bases at V and 4 bases at J, with 9 bases between the two ends. The DNA for the CDR3 is TGTGCCAGCAGCCAAGACCCCTGGGGCACTGAAGCTTTCTTT. As protein: CASSQDPWGTEAFF.

This clonotype was found a few times. The rearrangement links TRBV7-2 to TRBJ2-3; a weak D match, TRBD1 (5 bases). The CDR3 runs to 14 residues. Trimming cost V 2 bases and J 4 bases, with 10 bases left between them. In germline, CDR1 is SGHTA, CDR2 FQGNSA. CDR3 sequence: CASSLRQGPDTQYF. The CDR3 region has the DNA TGTGCCAGCAGCTTACGTCAGGGCCCAGATACGCAGTATTTT.

This clonotype was observed a few times. CDR3 in amino acids: CASRFPGQGAGAEAFF. For the CDR3, the DNA is TGTGCCAGCAGATTTCCGGGACAGGGGGCCGGGGCTGAAGCTTTCTTT. This chain connects TRBV7-9 to TRBJ1-1; 12 nucleotides align to TRBD1. Germline lookup yields CDR1 SEHNR and CDR2 FQNEAQ (reference sequence). The junction had 11 bases not matched to a gene; V was cut back by 6 bases and J by 6 bases. CDR3 length: 16 residues. Using reference TRBV7-9 and TRBJ1-1 for the parts outside the CDR3, the full variable domain is DTGVSQNPRHKITKRGQNVTFRCDPISEHNRLYWYRQTLGQGPEFLTYFQNEAQLEKSRLLSDRFSAERPKGSFSTLEIQRTEQGDSAMYLCASRFPGQGAGAEAFFGQGTRLTVV.

This clonotype has a count of ten or more. The genes are TRBV6-6 and TRBJ2-7; maybe TRBD2 (5 bases). The CDR3 sequence is 11 residues long. Per the germline V gene, CDR1 is MNHNY and CDR2 is SVGAGI (reference sequence). V lost 7 bases and J lost 7, with 11 bases in between. Here the CDR3 reads CASTGTGEQYF. CDR3 nucleotides: TGTGCCAGCACGGGTACGGGGGAGCAGTACTTC.